Following are 27 T cell receptor beta chains from one sample sequenced in a study of human T cells and chemical hapten exposure (dated by TCRdb to the early 2020s). Libraries were prepared through RACE. The run used a NextSeq 500. The public reads were reprocessed in TCRdb via fastp at Q25 and MiXCR, keeping in-frame beta chains. When rows share a CDR3 protein, they turn into one entry using the most common DNA and genes. In all, the sample holds about 82,000 distinct CDR3 sequences, and 11% of those were seen once. Together, the top ten hold roughly 3.7% of the sample. Per the publication, the time point label means: patch test 3, about 24 weeks after DPC sensitization. The sample's treatment or condition, from its label and the paper: therapeutic diphenylcyclopropenone sensitization with weekly scalp DPC. The sequencing here drew on whole blood, taken in connection with sensitization to the hapten diphenylcyclopropenone (DPC). The receptors were sampled from a woman in her forties or fifties with alopecia areata. Some clones in this sample may be carry-over from other donors' samples.

The rearrangement links TRBV29-1 to TRBJ2-1, with TRBD2 matching over 7 bases. Germline CDR1 reads SQVTM; CDR2 reads ANQGSEA. This CDR3 region has 14 residues. Losses at the gene ends were 5 bases for V and 5 bases for J; bases not matched to a gene: 9. The CDR3 protein is CSVISRLANNEQFF. Here the CDR3 DNA reads TGCAGCGTTATCTCCCGACTAGCCAACAATGAGCAGTTCTTC.

Comments on this clonotype: It may be a read error: a sequence one base away is much more abundant. This chain links TRBV3-1 with TRBJ2-2; 13 nucleotides agree with TRBD2. The CDR3 is 15 residues long. Germline values: CDR1 LGHDT, CDR2 YNNKEL (reference sequence). CDR3 in DNA: TGTGCCAGCAAGGTGACTAGCGGGAGGCACGGGGAGCTGGTTTTT. This codes for CASKVTSGRHGELVF.

V is TRBV10-3 and J is TRBJ1-1; TRBD1 might be the D (6 bases). The V gene lost 3 bases and the J gene lost 1 base, with 18 bases spanning the gap. CDR3 length: 17 residues. CDR1 is ENHRY and CDR2 is SYGVKD in the germline V gene. CDR3 residues: CAISEKLQGRGNTEAFF. CDR3 nucleotide sequence: TGTGCCATCAGTGAAAAACTACAGGGAAGAGGGAACACTGAAGCTTTCTTT.

This clonotype has a handful of counts. The rearrangement links TRBV29-1 to TRBJ2-3; 8 positions agree with TRBD1. J gave up 0 bases and V 4 bases, and 9 bases lay outside the gene matches. The CDR3 sequence is 16 residues long. The V gene's germline CDR1 is SQVTM and CDR2 ANQGSEA. In DNA, the CDR3 is TGCAGCGTTGTCGCCGACAGGGGCCCTAGCACAGATACGCAGTATTTT. The encoded protein is CSVVADRGPSTDTQYF.

The chain has TRBV19 and TRBJ2-2; 7 bases map to TRBD1. V gave up 6 bases and J gave up 5 bases; unmatched junction bases: 6. The CDR3 is made up of 14 amino acids. The germline CDR1 and CDR2 sequences are LNHDA and SQIVND (reference sequence). For the CDR3, the DNA is TGTGCCAGTAGCCTTGACAGGGAAACCGGGGAGCTGTTTTTT. This sequence encodes CASSLDRETGELFF.

This clonotype was detected ten times or more. The CDR3 spells CASSRPTSASSYEQYF. In DNA form, the CDR3 reads TGTGCCAGCAGCCGACCCACTAGCGCGAGCTCCTACGAGCAGTACTTC. The gene calls are TRBV7-9 and TRBJ2-7; TRBD2 agrees at 7 bases. The CDR3 is 16 residues long. Germline-derived CDR1 and CDR2 are SEHNR and FQNEAQ (reference sequence). V lost 5 bases, J lost 0 bases, and 10 bases stayed unmatched. Complete variable domain (other parts from reference TRBV7-9 and TRBJ2-7): DTGVSQNPRHKITKRGQNVTFRCDPISEHNRLYWYRQTLGQGPEFLTYFQNEAQLEKSRLLSDRFSAERPKGSFSTLEIQRTEQGDSAMYLCASSRPTSASSYEQYFGPGTRLTVT.

The chain combines TRBV12-3 or TRBV12-4 with TRBJ1-5, with D possibly TRBD1 on 6 matching bases. The CDR3 length is 14 residues. V lost 3 bases and J lost 7, with 13 bases in between. In DNA form, the CDR3 reads TGTGCCAGCAGTTTCTCAGGGGCGGAACAGCCCCAGCATTTT. Protein sequence: CASSFSGAEQPQHF.

In its sample, this clonotype was seen many times. The chain carries TRBV7-8 and TRBJ2-7; D unresolved. Germline CDR1 reads SGHVS; CDR2 reads FQNEAQ. The V end lost 1 base, the J end lost 6 bases, and 7 bases lay between the germline ends. The CDR3 runs 12 residues. CDR3 amino acids: CASSLGPLEQYF. The CDR3 DNA is TGTGCCAGCAGCTTAGGACCCCTCGAGCAGTACTTC.

This chain uses TRBV20-1 with TRBJ2-7; TRBD2 aligns across 11 bases. Germline trimming cut 0 bases from V and 3 bases from J; bases unmatched to any gene: 7. Looked up from germline, CDR1 is DFQATT and CDR2 is SNEGSKA (reference sequence). The length of the CDR3 is 16 residues. CDR3 protein: CSAREGRTSGFYEQYF. CDR3 bases: TGCAGTGCTAGAGAGGGGAGGACTAGCGGGTTCTACGAGCAGTACTTC.

The chain joins TRBV25-1 to TRBJ2-5, with 8 nucleotides matching TRBD2. V gave up 5 bases and J gave up 2 bases; unmatched junction bases: 10. The germline gives CDR1 MGHDK, CDR2 SYGVNS. This CDR3 has 16 residues. The CDR3 DNA reads as TGTGCCAGCAGTCCCCGACCACCGGGAGGGCAAGAGACCCAGTACTTC. It translates to CASSPRPPGGQETQYF.

The V call is TRBV30, the J call TRBJ1-1, with 7 positions matching TRBD1. This CDR3 comprises 14 residues. Germline lookup yields CDR1 GTSNPN and CDR2 SVGIG (reference sequence). Germline trimming cut 0 bases from V and 4 bases from J; bases unmatched to any gene: 5. The CDR3 nucleotides read TGTGCCTGGAGTGTTCAGGGGGGGGCCACTGAAGCTTTCTTT. It is translated as CAWSVQGGATEAFF.

This clonotype was detected only a few times. The V gene is TRBV20-1, the J gene TRBJ1-4, with 9 bases aligning to TRBD1. Germline trimming cut 2 bases from V and 5 bases from J; bases unmatched to any gene: 6. This CDR3 is built from 15 residues. Per the germline V gene, CDR1 is DFQATT and CDR2 is SNEGSKA (reference sequence). This chain's CDR3 is CSARPPGTGNEKLFF. The CDR3 coding sequence is TGCAGTGCTAGACCTCCCGGGACAGGGAATGAAAAACTGTTTTTT.

This clonotype came up a few times. The genes are TRBV25-1 and TRBJ2-1; 12 bases align to TRBD2. This CDR3 is built from 16 residues. Trimming took 5 bases from V and 6 from J; bases not matched to a gene: 8. Per germline, CDR1 MGHDK and CDR2 SYGVNS. The CDR3 region is CASSPPGLAGLNEQFF. CDR3 sequence (DNA): TGTGCCAGCAGTCCACCGGGACTAGCGGGCCTCAATGAGCAGTTCTTC.

This sequence joins TRBV5-1 and TRBJ2-7; the D call may be TRBD1 or TRBD2 (5 bases each). V lost 0 bases to trimming and J lost 3 bases, with 13 bases between them. The V gene's germline CDR1 is SGHRS and CDR2 YFSETQ. The CDR3 is 15 amino acids. CDR3: CASSLGGGADYEQYF. In DNA form, the CDR3 reads TGCGCCAGCAGCTTGGGTGGGGGAGCCGACTACGAGCAGTACTTC.

This clonotype appeared many times. This chain uses TRBV11-2 with TRBJ2-7, with D possibly matching TRBD2 (5 bases). This CDR3 has 13 amino acids. The V end was cut by 3 bases, the J end by 7 bases, with 13 bases between. Germline V gene data show CDR1 as SGHAT and CDR2 as FQNNGV. CDR3 residues: CASSLGRSGEQYF. DNA of the CDR3: TGTGCCAGCAGCTTGGGCCGATCGGGGGAGCAGTACTTC.

The chain carries TRBV13 and TRBJ2-7, with D perhaps assigned TRBD1 or TRBD2 (6 bases each). CDR3 length equals 15 residues. The germline V gene encodes CDR1 PRHDT and CDR2 FYEKMQ (reference sequence). Trimming pared 5 bases from V and 2 bases from J, leaving 16 bases between. The CDR3 DNA reads TGTGCCAGCAGCCTGAGAACGGGGGCGGCCTACGAGCAGTACTTC. Protein: CASSLRTGAAYEQYF. The variable domain in full, completed from reference TRBV13 and TRBJ2-7, reads AAGVIQSPRHLIKEKRETATLKCYPIPRHDTVYWYQQGPGQDPQFLISFYEKMQSDKGSIPDRFSAQQFSDYHSELNMSSLELGDSALYFCASSLRTGAAYEQYFGPGTRLTVT.

In its sample, this clonotype was seen many times. CDR3 coding DNA: TGTGCCAGCAAAAGGCTAGCCCCCTACGAGCAGTACTTC. As protein: CASKRLAPYEQYF. The V call is TRBV3-2, the J call TRBJ2-7; the table calls TRBD2, which could not be checked here. TRBV3-2 is a known pseudogene. This CDR3 comprises 13 residues.

CDR3 residues: CSAGGLAGAEQYF. DNA for the CDR3: TGCAGTGCGGGGGGTCTAGCGGGAGCCGAGCAGTACTTC. The V and J genes are TRBV20-1 and TRBJ2-7; TRBD2 aligns across 10 bases. The V and J ends lost 6 bases and 6 bases, in that order; junction bases with no gene match: 8. This CDR3 spans 13 amino acids. Germline V CDR1 and CDR2: DFQATT, SNEGSKA (reference sequence).

This sequence joins TRBV12-3 or TRBV12-4 and TRBJ1-2, with D tentatively TRBD1 (5 bases). The CDR3 loop spans 13 amino acids. Between the trimmed V and J ends, which lost 5 bases and 4 bases, there was a span of 11 bases. CDR3 sequence (DNA): TGTGCCAGCAGTCCTCGGGGCAGCTATGGCTACACCTTC. Protein sequence: CASSPRGSYGYTF.

The chain combines TRBV2 with TRBJ2-7; D ambiguous. Germline V gene sequence: CDR1 SNHLY, CDR2 FYNNEI. The length of the CDR3 is 11 residues. V was cut by 4 bases and J by 3 bases, with 4 bases left in between. In DNA, the CDR3 is TGTGCCAGCAGTGCGGGCTACGAGCAGTACTTC. It codes for CASSAGYEQYF.

The table lists this clonotype with many counts. The chain employs TRBV28 and TRBJ2-5, with 12 bases aligning to TRBD2. Germline V lookup: CDR1 MDHEN, CDR2 SYDVKM. This CDR3 is 16 amino acids long. With V trimmed by 8 bases and J by 5 bases, 12 bases remained unmatched. The CDR3 loop is CASRLAGGPAMETQYF. As DNA, the CDR3 is TGTGCCAGCCGCCTAGCGGGAGGGCCGGCTATGGAGACCCAGTACTTC.

This chain links TRBV6-6 with TRBJ1-2; D possibly corresponds to TRBD1 (5 bases). Germline loops: CDR1 MNHNY, CDR2 SVGAGI (reference sequence). Trimming cost V 2 bases and J 8 bases, with 15 bases left between them. This CDR3 contains 14 residues. CDR3 region: CASSYRRDEVGYTF. The CDR3 DNA reads TGTGCCAGCAGTTACCGCCGGGACGAGGTCGGCTACACCTTC.

This clonotype was picked up many times. The chain couples TRBV7-2 to TRBJ1-2; TRBD1 matches at 10 bases. Losses at the gene ends were 5 bases for V and 6 bases for J; bases not matched to a gene: 9. The germline gives CDR1 SGHTA, CDR2 FQGNSA. This CDR3 has 15 amino acids. This chain's CDR3 is CASSIRQGAVHGYTF. CDR3 coding DNA: TGTGCCAGCAGCATCCGACAGGGGGCTGTCCATGGCTACACCTTC. Supplemented by reference TRBV7-2 and TRBJ1-2, the full variable domain reads GAGVSQSPSNKVTEKGKDVELRCDPISGHTALYWYRQSLGQGLEFLIYFQGNSAPDKSGLPSDRFSAERTGGSVSTLTIQRTQQEDSAVYLCASSIRQGAVHGYTFGSGTRLTVV.

This clonotype has only a few counts. The rearrangement links TRBV28 to TRBJ2-7; D gene uncertain. Germline assignment: CDR1 MDHEN and CDR2 SYDVKM. The CDR3 loop spans 13 amino acids. The ends were cut back, 4 bases at V and 2 bases at J, with 9 bases in the middle. CDR3 in amino acids: CASSWAAPYEQYF. For the CDR3, the DNA is TGTGCCAGCAGTTGGGCAGCCCCCTACGAGCAGTACTTC.

This clonotype was counted only a few times. The chain carries TRBV28 and TRBJ1-1; TRBD1 is a possible D gene (6 bases). Germline CDR1 and CDR2: MDHEN and SYDVKM. The V end was cut by 2 bases, the J end by 11 bases, with 24 bases between. The CDR3 runs 16 residues. Written as DNA, the CDR3 is TGTGCCAGCAGTTTAAGGGGGGGCGGGACAAAAAGCTTGGCTTTCTTT. This sequence encodes CASSLRGGGTKSLAFF.

This chain links TRBV18 with TRBJ1-2; D is possibly TRBD1 (6 bases). Trimming pared 2 bases from V and 7 bases from J, leaving 17 bases between. The CDR3 consists of 15 residues. CDR1 is KGHSH, CDR2 LQKENI, per germline. The CDR3 DNA follows: TGTGCCAGCTCACCAGTAGGACAGACCAATGGTGGCTACACCTTC. Protein: CASSPVGQTNGGYTF.

This clonotype was seen ten or more times. V is TRBV11-2 and J is TRBJ2-3, with TRBD2 as a possible D gene (6 bases). With 5 bases removed from V and 2 bases from J, the gap between germline ends came to 14 bases. The CDR3 contains 15 residues. Germline assignment: CDR1 SGHAT and CDR2 FQNNGV. The CDR3 DNA reads as TGTGCCAGCAGCCCCACTAGCTTATCCACAGATACGCAGTATTTT. Translated, it gives CASSPTSLSTDTQYF.